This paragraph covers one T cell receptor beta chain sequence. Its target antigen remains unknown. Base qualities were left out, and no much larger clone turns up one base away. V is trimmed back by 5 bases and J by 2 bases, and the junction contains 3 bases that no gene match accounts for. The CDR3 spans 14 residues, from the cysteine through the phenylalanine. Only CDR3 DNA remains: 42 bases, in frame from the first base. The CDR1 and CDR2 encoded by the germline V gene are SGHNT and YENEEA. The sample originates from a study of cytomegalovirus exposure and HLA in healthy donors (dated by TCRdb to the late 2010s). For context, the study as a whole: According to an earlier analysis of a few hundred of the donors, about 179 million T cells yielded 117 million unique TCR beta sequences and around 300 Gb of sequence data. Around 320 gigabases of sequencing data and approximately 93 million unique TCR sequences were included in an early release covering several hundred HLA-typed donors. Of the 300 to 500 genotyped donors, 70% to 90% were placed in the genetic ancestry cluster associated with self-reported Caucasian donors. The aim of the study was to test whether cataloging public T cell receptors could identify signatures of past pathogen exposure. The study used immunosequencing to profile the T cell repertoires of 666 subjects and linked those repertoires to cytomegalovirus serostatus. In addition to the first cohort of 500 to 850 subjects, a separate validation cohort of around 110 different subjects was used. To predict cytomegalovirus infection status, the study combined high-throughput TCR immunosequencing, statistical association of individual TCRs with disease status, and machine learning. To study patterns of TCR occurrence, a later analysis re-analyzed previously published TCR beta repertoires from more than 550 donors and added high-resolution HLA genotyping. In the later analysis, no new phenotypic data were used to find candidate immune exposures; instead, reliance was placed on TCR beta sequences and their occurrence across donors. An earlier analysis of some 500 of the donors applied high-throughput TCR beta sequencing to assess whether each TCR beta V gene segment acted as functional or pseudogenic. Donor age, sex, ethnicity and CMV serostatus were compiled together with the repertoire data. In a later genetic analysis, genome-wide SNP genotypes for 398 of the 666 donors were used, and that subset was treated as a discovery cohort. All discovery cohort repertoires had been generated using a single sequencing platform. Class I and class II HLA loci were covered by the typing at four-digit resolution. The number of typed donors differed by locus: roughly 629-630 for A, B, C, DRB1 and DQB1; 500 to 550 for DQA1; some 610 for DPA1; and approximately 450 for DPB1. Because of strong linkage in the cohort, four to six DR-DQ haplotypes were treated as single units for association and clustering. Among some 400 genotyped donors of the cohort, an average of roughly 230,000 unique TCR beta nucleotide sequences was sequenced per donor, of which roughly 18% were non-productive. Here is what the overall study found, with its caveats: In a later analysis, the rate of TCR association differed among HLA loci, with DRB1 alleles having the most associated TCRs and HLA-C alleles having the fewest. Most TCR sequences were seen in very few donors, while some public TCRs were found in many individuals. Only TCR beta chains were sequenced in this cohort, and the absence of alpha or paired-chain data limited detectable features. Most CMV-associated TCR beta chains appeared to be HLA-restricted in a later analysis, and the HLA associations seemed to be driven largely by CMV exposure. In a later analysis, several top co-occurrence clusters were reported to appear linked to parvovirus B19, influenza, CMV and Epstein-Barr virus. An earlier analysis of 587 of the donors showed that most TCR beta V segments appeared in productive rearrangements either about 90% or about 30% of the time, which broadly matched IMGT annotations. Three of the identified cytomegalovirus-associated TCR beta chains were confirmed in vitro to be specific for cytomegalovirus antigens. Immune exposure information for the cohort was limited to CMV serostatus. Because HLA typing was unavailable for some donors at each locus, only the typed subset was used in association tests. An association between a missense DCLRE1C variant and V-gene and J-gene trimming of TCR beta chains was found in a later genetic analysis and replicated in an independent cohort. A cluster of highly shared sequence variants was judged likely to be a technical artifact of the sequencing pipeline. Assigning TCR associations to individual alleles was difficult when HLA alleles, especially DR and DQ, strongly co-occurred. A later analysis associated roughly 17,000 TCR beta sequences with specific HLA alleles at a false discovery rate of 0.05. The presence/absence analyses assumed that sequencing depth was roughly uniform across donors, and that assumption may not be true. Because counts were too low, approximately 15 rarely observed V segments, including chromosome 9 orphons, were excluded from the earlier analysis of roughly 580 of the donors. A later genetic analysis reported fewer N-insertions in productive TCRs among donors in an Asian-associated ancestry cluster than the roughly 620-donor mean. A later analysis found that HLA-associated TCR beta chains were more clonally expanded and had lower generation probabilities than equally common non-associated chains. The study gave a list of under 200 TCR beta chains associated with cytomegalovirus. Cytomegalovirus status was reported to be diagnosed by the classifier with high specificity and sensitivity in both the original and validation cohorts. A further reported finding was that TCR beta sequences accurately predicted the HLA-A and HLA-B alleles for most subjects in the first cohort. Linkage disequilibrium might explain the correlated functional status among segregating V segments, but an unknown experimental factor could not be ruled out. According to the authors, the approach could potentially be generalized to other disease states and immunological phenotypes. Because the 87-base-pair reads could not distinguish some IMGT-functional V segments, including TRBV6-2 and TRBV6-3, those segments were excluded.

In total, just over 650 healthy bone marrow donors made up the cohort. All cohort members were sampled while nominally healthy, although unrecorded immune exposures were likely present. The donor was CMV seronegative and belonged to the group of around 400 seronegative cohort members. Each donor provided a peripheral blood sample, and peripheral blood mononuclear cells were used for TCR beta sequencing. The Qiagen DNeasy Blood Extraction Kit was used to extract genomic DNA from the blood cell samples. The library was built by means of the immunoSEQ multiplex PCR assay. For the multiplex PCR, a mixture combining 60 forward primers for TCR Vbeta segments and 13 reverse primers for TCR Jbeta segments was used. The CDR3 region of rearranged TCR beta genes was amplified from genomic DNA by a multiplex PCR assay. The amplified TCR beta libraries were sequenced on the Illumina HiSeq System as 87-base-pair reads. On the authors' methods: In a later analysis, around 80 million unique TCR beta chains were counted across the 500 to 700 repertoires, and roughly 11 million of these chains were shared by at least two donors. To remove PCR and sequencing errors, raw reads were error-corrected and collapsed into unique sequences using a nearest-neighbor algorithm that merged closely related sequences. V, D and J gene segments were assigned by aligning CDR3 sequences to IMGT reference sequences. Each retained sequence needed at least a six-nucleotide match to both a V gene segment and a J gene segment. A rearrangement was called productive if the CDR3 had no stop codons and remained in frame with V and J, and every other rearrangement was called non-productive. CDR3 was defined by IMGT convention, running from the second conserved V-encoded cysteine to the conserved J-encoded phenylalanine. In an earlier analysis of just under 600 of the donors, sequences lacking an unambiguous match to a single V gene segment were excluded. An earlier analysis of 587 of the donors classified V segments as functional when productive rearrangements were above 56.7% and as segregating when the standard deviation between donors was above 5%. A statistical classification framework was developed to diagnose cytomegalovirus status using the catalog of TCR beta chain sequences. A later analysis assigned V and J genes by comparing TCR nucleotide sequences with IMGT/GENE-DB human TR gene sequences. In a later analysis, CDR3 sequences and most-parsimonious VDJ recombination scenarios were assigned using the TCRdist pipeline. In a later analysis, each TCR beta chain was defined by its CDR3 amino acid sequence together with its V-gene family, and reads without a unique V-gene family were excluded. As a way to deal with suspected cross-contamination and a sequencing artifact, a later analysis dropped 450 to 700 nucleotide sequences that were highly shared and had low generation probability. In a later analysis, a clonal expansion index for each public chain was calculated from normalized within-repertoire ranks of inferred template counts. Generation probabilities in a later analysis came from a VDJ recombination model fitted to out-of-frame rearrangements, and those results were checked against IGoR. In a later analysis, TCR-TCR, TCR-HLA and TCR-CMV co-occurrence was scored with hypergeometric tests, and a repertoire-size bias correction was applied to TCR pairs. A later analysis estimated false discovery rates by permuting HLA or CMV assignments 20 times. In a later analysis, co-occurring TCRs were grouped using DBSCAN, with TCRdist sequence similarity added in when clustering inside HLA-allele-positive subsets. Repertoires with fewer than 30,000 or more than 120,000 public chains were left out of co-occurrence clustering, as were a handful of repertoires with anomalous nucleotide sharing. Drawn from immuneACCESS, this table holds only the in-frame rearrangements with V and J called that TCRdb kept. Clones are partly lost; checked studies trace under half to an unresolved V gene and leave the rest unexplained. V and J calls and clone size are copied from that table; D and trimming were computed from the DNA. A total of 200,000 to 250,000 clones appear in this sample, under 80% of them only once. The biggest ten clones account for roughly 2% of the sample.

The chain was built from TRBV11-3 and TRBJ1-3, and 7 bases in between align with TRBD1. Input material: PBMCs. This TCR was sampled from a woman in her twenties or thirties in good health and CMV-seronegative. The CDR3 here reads CASSRGGAGNTIYF. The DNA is TGTGCCAGCAGCCGAGGGGGCGCTGGAAACACCATATATTTT.